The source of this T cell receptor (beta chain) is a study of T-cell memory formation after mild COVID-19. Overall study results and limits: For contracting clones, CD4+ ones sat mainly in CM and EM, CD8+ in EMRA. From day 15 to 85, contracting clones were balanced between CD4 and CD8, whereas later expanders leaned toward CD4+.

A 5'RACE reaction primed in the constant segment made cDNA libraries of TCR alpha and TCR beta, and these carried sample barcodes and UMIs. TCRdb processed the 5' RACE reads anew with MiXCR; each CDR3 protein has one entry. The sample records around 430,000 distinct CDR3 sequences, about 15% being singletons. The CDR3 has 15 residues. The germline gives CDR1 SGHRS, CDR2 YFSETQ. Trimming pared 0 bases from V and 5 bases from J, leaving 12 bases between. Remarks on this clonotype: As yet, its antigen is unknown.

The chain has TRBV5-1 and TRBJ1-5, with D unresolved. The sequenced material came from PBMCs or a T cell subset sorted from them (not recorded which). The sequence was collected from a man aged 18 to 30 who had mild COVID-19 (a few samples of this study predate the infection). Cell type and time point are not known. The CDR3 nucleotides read TGCGCCAGCAGCTTGGCCGGACGAAGCGATCAGCCCCAGCATTTT. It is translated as CASSLAGRSDQPQHF.